Below, one T cell receptor (beta chain) is given with its context. The antigen remains unidentified. The data were obtained in a study of Ad26.COV2.S vaccination and SARS-CoV-2 variants. Looking at the study overall: Intramuscularly, Ad26.COV2.S was given either once or twice, 56 days apart. Notes on the study in general: Placebo recipients trailed vaccine recipients in spike-specific TCR breadth.

As for treatment: some 20 received Ad26.COV2.S at low or high dose, single or two shots; several received placebo; per-sample allocation not given. The study sampled participants on day 63 after the first vaccine or placebo injection. Based in Boston, the donor was an adult of 18-55 years. Its platform was an Ad26 vector, and its expressed antigen was Wuhan-strain SARS-CoV-2 spike. The V and J ends lost 4 bases and 6 bases, in that order; junction bases with no gene match: 6. Per the germline V gene, CDR1 is KGHDR and CDR2 is SFDVKD. The CDR3 length is 14 residues. TCRdb's table, derived via immunoSEQ multiplex PCR, lists solely in-frame clones and lacks some. Among hundreds of thousands of clones listed, around 90% were seen once.

The sequencing here drew on peripheral blood, taken in a trial of Ad26.COV2.S vaccine versus placebo. The clonotype was recovered from a person aged 18-60 years who received the Ad26.COV2.S COVID-19 vaccine or a placebo. The chain joins TRBV24-1 to TRBJ2-7, with TRBD2 matching over 9 bases. The CDR3 spells CATSEAGGLSEQYF. In nucleotides, the CDR3 is TGTGCCACCAGTGAGGCGGGAGGGCTGAGCGAGCAGTACTTC.